Included here is one T cell receptor beta chain sequence, with context. As originally analysed: Reference gene primer amplification gave estimated nucleated cell counts. Libraries were prepared by immunoSEQ multiplex PCR; TCRdb keeps only in-frame clonotypes and omits some of them. V and J calls and clone size are copied from that table; D and trimming were computed from the DNA. This table holds fewer than 400,000 clones, about 85% found once. These data belong to a study of blood T cell repertoires in COVID-19. About the study: From the United States, Italy and Spain came samples of acute and convalescent COVID-19. PBMCs, B-cell-depleted T cells, or T cells provided the cDNA or gDNA that made up the material.

The CDR3 is 15 amino acids. V was clipped by 1 base and J by 6 bases, with 15 bases between them. Germline loops: CDR1 SEHNR, CDR2 FQNEAQ (reference sequence). This sequence was found in a woman aged 18 to 35 with acute or convalescent COVID-19. This chain links TRBV7-9 with TRBJ1-2; D may be TRBD1 (5 bases). Sample: peripheral blood. CDR3 protein: CASSLVIQGEDGYTF. In DNA form, the CDR3 reads TGTGCCAGCAGCTTAGTGATTCAGGGTGAGGATGGCTACACCTTC.